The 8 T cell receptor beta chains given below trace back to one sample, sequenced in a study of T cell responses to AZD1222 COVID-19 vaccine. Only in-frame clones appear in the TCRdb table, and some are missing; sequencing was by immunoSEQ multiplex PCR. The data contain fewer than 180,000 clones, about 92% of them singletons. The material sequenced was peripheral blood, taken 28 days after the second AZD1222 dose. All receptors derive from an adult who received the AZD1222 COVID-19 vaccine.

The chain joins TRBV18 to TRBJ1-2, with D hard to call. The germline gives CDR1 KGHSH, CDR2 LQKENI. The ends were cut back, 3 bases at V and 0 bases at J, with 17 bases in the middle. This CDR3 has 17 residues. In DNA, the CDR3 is TGTGCCAGCTCACCTCTTCGGACTGTCGGATCTAACTATGGCTACACCTTC. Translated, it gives CASSPLRTVGSNYGYTF.

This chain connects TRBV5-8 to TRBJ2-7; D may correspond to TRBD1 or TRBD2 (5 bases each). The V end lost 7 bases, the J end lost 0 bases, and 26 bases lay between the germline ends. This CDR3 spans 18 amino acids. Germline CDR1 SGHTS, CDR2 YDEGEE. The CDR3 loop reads CASHSSLFNAGSSYEQYF. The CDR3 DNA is TGTGCCAGCCACAGCAGCTTGTTCAATGCAGGGAGCTCCTACGAGCAGTACTTC.

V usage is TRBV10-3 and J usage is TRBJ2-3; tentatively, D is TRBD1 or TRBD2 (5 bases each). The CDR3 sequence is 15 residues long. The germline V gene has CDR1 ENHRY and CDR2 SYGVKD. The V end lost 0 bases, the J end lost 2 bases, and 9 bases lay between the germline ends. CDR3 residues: CAISESEGNTDTQYF. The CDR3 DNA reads TGTGCCATCAGTGAGTCAGAGGGGAACACAGATACGCAGTATTTT.

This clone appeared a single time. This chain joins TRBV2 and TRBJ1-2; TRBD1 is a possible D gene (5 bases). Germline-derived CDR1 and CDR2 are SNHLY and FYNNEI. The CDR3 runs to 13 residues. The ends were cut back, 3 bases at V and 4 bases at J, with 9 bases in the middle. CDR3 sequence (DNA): TGTGCCAGCAGTGAGCAGGGCGCCTATGGCTACACCTTC. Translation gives CASSEQGAYGYTF.

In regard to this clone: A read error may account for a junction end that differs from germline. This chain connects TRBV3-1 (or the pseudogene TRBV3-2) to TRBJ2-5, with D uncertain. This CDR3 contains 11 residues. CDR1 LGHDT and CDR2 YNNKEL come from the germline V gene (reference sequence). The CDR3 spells CASSQESEANF. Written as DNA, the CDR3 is TGTGCCAGCAGCCAAGAAAGTGAGGCTAACTTC.

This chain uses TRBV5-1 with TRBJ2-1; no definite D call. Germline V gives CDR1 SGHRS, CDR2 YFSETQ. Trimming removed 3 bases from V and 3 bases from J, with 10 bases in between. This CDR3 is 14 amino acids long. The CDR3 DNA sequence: TGCGCCAGCAGCTCATCCCCCGGCTACAATGAGCAGTTCTTC. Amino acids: CASSSSPGYNEQFF.

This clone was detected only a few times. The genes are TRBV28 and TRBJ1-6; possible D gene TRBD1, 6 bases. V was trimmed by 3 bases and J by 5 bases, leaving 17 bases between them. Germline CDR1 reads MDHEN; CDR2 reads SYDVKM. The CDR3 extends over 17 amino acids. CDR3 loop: CASSLVMWEGDNSPLHF. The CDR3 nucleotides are TGTGCCAGCAGTTTGGTAATGTGGGAGGGGGATAATTCACCCCTCCACTTT. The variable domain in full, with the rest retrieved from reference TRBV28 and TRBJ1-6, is DVKVTQSSRYLVKRTGEKVFLECVQDMDHENMFWYRQDPGLGLRLIYFSYDVKMKEKGDIPEGYSVSREKKERFSLILESASTNQTSMYLCASSLVMWEGDNSPLHFGNGTRLTVT.

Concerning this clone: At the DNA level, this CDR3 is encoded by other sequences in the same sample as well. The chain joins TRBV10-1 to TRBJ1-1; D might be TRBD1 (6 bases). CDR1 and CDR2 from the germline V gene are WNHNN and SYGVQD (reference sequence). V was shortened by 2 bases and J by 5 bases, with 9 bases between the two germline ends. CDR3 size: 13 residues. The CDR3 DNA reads TGCGCCAGCAGTGAGAACAGGGAGACTGAAGCTTTCTTT. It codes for CASSENRETEAFF.